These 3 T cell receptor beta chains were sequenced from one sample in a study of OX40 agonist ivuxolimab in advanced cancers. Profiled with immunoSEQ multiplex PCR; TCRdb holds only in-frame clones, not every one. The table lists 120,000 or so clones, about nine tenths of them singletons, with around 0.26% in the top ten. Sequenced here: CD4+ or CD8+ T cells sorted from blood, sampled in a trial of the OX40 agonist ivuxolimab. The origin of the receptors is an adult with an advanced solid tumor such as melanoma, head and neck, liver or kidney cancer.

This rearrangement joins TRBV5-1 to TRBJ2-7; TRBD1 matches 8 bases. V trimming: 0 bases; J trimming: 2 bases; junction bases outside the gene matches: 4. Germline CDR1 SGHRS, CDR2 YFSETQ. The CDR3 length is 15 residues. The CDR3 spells CASSLAGQATYEQYF. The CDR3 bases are TGCGCCAGCAGCTTGGCGGGACAGGCCACCTACGAGCAGTACTTC.

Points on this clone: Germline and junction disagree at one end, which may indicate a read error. The CDR3 is CASSLGFRETQYF. The CDR3 region has the DNA TGTGCTAGCAGCTTAGGTTTTCGAGAGACCCAGTACTTC. The chain recombines TRBV7-7 with TRBJ2-5; unclear D gene. The CDR3 sequence is 13 residues long. Germline V CDR1 and CDR2: SSHAT, FNYEAQ (reference sequence).

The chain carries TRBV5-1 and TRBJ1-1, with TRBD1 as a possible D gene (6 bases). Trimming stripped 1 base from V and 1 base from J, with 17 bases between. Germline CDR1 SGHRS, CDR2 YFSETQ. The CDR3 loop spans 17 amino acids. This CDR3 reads CASSLPEGETWNTEAFF. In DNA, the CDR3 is TGCGCCAGCAGCTTGCCGGAGGGGGAAACTTGGAACACTGAAGCTTTCTTT.